This T cell receptor beta chain was observed in a study of control samples from healthy donors and cancer patients. Germline V lookup: CDR1 LNHDA, CDR2 SQIVND (reference sequence). Trimming pared 1 base from V and 0 bases from J, leaving 10 bases between. The length of the CDR3 is 15 residues. The table came from immunoSEQ multiplex PCR; TCRdb's copy has only in-frame clones and leaves some out. The table lists 99,000 or so clones, more than 75% of them singletons. The source of this sequence is a man aged 60 to 69 in good health. Sample: blood. The chain uses TRBV19 and TRBJ2-7; D is uncertain. In nucleotides, the CDR3 is TGTGCCAGTAGTATAGGGGTCCCACGCTCCTACGAGCAGTACTTC. Protein sequence: CASSIGVPRSYEQYF.